This T cell receptor beta chain was documented in a study of PD-1 blockade in classical Hodgkin lymphoma. Study-level findings and limits: After ASCT, patients who started nivolumab under 1 year later were excluded.

The repertoire was sequenced with immunoSEQ multiplex PCR; TCRdb's copy has only in-frame clones and lacks some. The repertoire holds about 64,000 clones, with about 89% as singletons. Time point meaning: cycle 4 day 1 (C4D1), after less than 7 weeks of nivolumab. The patients all showed relapse after autologous stem cell transplantation, while their brentuximab vedotin exposure varied. As to this clone: Its specificity is not known.

CDR1 LGHNT and CDR2 FRNRAP come from the germline V gene. This CDR3 has 16 residues. Trimming shortened V by 3 bases and J by 2 bases, and 14 bases separated the two germline ends. This chain connects TRBV12-5 to TRBJ1-3; D may be TRBD1 (5 bases). Sequenced material: peripheral blood mononuclear cells (PBMCs), taken before the fourth cycle of nivolumab. This receptor was identified in a human donor with classical Hodgkin lymphoma. The CDR3 loop reads CASGFLGTHPGNTIYF. The CDR3, as DNA: TGTGCTAGTGGTTTTCTGGGGACCCATCCTGGAAACACCATATATTTT.